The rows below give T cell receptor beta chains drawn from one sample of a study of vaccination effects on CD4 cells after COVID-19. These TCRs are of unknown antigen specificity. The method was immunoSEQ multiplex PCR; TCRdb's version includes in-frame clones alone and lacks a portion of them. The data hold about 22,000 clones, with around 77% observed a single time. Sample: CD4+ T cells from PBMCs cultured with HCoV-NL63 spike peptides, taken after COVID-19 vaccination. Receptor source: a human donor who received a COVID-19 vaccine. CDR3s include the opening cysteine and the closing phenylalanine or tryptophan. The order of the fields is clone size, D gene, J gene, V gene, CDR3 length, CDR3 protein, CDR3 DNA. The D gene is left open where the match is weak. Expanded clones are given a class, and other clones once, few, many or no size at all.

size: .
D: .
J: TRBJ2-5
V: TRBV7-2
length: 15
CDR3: CASSSWGAPQETQYF
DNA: TGTGCCAGCAGCTCCTGGGGGGCCCCTCAAGAGACCCAGTACTTC

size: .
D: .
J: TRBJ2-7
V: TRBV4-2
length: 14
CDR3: CASSQGRNSYEQYF
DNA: TGTGCCAGCAGCCAAGGTAGGAACTCCTACGAGCAGTACTTC

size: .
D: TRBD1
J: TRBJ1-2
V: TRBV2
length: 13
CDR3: CASSLRSGGGYTF
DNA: TGTGCCAGCAGTTTGAGGTCAGGGGGTGGCTACACCTTC

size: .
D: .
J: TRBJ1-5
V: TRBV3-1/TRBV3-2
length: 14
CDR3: CASSQSAGDQPQHF
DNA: TGTGCCAGCAGCCAATCGGCTGGGGATCAGCCCCAGCATTTT

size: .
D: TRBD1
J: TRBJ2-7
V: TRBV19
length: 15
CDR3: CASSRGQGATYEQYF
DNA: TGTGCCAGTAGTAGAGGACAGGGGGCTACCTACGAGCAGTACTTC

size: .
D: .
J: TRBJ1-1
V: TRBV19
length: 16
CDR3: CASSIDPPLLGSEAFF
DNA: TGTGCCAGTAGTATAGATCCCCCCCTCCTCGGCTCTGAAGCTTTCTTT

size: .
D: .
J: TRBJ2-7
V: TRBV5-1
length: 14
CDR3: CASRLVTGSYEQYF
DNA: TGCGCCAGCAGGTTAGTGACGGGCTCCTACGAGCAGTACTTC

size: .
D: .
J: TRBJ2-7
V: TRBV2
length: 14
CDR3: CASSEGAGAYEQYF
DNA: TGTGCCAGCAGTGAGGGGGCAGGGGCCTACGAGCAGTACTTC

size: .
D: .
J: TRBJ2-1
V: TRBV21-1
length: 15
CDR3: CASALLAGVNNEQFF
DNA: TGTGCCAGCGCCTTACTAGCGGGGGTTAACAATGAGCAGTTCTTC

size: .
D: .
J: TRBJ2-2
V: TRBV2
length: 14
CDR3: CASSVSRNTGELFF
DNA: TGTGCCAGCAGTGTAAGTCGGAACACCGGGGAGCTGTTTTTT

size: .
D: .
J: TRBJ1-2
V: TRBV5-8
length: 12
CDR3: CASSLGTLGYTF
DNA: TGTGCCAGCAGCTTGGGTACTCTTGGCTACACCTTC

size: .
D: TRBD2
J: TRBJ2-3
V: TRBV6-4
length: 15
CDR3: CASSLLAGATDTQYF
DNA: TGTGCCAGCAGTCTACTAGCGGGAGCCACAGATACGCAGTATTTT

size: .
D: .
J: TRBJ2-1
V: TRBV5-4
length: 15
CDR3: CASSLGTSSYNEQFF
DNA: TGTGCCAGCAGCTTGGGGACCTCCTCCTACAATGAGCAGTTCTTC

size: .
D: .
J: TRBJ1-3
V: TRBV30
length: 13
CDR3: CAWSEAGGNTIYF
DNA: TGTGCCTGGAGTGAGGCAGGGGGAAACACCATATATTTT

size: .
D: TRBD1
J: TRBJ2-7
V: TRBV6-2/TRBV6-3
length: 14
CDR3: CASSLRDRPYEQYF
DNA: TGTGCCAGCAGCCTCCGGGACAGACCCTACGAGCAGTACTTC

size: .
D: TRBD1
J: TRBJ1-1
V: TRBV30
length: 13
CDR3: CAWRGQMNTEAFF
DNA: TGTGCCTGGAGGGGACAGATGAACACTGAAGCTTTCTTT

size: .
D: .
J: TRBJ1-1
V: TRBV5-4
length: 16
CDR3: CASSPPPGGMNTEAFF
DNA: TGTGCCAGCAGCCCTCCACCCGGGGGAATGAACACTGAAGCTTTCTTT

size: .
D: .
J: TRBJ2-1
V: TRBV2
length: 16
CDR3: CASSSRGGGSYNEQFF
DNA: TGTGCCAGCAGTTCGCGGGGCGGCGGGTCCTACAATGAGCAGTTCTTC

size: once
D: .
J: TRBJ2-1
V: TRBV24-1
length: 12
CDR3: CATSDTYNEQFF
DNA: TGTGCCACCAGTGATACCTACAATGAGCAGTTCTTC

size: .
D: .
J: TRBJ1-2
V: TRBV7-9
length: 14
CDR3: CASSLYSGNYGYTF
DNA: TGTGCCAGCAGCCTATACTCAGGGAACTATGGCTACACCTTC

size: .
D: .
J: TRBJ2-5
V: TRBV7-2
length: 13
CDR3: CASSFVGRETQYF
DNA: TGTGCCAGCAGCTTTGTAGGTCGAGAGACCCAGTACTTC

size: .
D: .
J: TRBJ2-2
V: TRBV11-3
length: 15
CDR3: CASSLGRPRSGELFF
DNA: TGTGCCAGCAGCTTAGGCAGGCCAAGGTCCGGGGAGCTGTTTTTT

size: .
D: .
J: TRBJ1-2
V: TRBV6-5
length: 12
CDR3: CASSLQGWGYTF
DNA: TGTGCCAGCAGTCTTCAGGGGTGGGGCTACACCTTC

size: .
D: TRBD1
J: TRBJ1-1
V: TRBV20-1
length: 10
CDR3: CSATGQGAFF
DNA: TGCAGTGCTACCGGACAGGGAGCTTTCTTT

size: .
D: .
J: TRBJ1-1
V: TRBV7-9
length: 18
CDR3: CASSLSLHQGTSNTEAFF
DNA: TGTGCCAGCAGCCTTTCCCTACATCAGGGAACCTCAAACACTGAAGCTTTCTTT

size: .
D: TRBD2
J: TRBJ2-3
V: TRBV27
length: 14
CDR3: CASSLWTSVDTQYF
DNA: TGTGCCAGCAGTTTGTGGACTAGCGTGGATACGCAGTATTTT

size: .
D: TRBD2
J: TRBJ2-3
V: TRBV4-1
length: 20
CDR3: CASSQDVWTSGTEGTDTQYF
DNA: TGCGCCAGCAGCCAAGATGTGTGGACTAGCGGGACGGAAGGCACAGATACGCAGTATTTT

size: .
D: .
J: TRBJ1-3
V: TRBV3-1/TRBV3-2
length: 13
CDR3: CASSQDEGNTIYF
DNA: TGTGCCAGCAGCCAAGATGAAGGAAACACCATATATTTT

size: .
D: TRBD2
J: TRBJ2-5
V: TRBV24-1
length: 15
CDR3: CATSYSGRGRETQYF
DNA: TGTGCCACCAGTTATAGCGGGAGAGGTAGAGAGACCCAGTACTTC

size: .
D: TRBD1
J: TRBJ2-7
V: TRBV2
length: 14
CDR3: CASRAGQGVDEQYF
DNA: TGTGCCAGCAGGGCGGGACAGGGAGTCGACGAGCAGTACTTC

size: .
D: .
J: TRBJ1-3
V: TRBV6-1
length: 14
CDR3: CASSEMGPGNTIYF
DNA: TGTGCCAGCAGTGAGATGGGGCCAGGAAACACCATATATTTT

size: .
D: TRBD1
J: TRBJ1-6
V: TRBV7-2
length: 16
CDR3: CASSLEGTGRNSPLHF
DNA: TGTGCCAGCAGCTTAGAGGGGACAGGGAGAAATTCACCCCTCCACTTT

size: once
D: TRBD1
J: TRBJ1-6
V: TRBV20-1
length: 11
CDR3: CSFYEGAALHF
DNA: TGCAGTTTCTATGAGGGGGCGGCCCTCCACTTT

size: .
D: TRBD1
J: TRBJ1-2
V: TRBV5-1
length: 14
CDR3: CASSRGQGGYGYTF
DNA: TGCGCCAGCAGCCGGGGACAGGGAGGCTATGGCTACACCTTC

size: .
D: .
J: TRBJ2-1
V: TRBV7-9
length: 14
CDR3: CASSLGEWANEQFF
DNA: TGTGCCAGCAGCTTAGGTGAATGGGCGAATGAGCAGTTCTTC

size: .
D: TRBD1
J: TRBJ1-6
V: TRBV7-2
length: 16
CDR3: CASRAGTGGGNSPLHF
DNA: TGTGCCAGCAGGGCAGGGACAGGGGGCGGTAATTCACCCCTCCACTTT

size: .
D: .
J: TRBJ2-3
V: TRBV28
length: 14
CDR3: CASSLTGEVDTQYF
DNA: TGTGCCAGCAGTTTAACGGGAGAGGTGGATACGCAGTATTTT

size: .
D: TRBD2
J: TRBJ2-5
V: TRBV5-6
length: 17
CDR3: CASSFSYGRGGKETQYF
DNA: TGTGCCAGCAGCTTCAGTTATGGGCGGGGGGGGAAAGAGACCCAGTACTTC

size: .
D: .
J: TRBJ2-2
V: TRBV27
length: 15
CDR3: CASSLEISNTGELFF
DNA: TGTGCCAGCAGTTTGGAGATCTCGAACACCGGGGAGCTGTTTTTT

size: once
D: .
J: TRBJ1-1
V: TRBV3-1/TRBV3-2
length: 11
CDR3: CASSQERKAFF
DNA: TGTGCCAGCAGCCAAGAACGCAAAGCTTTCTTT

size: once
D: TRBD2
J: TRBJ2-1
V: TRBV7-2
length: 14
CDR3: CASSPIIAGNEQFF
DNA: TGTGCCAGCAGCCCAATTATAGCGGGGAATGAGCAGTTCTTC

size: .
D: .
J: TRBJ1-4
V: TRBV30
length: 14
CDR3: CAWSGSATNEKLFF
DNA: TGTGCCTGGAGTGGGTCAGCAACTAATGAAAAACTGTTTTTT

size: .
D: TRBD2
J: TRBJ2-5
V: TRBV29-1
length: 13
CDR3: CSGGLALEETQYF
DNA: TGCAGCGGGGGACTAGCGCTAGAAGAGACCCAGTACTTC

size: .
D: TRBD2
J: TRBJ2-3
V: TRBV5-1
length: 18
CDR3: CASSSMNLAGVGTDTQYF
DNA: TGCGCCAGCAGCTCCATGAATCTAGCGGGAGTGGGAACAGATACGCAGTATTTT

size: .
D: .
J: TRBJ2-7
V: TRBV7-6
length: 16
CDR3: CASSPSWGEQSYEQYF
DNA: TGTGCCAGCAGCCCTTCGTGGGGGGAGCAGAGCTACGAGCAGTACTTC

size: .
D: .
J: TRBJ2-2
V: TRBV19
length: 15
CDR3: CASSILETHTGELFF
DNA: TGTGCCAGTAGTATATTAGAAACTCACACCGGGGAGCTGTTTTTT

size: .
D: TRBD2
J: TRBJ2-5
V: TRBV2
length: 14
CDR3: CASRQSGATWTQYF
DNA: TGTGCCAGCAGACAAAGCGGGGCCACCTGGACCCAGTACTTC

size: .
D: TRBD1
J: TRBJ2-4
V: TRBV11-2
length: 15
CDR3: CASRKYRDRKNIQYF
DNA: TGTGCCAGCAGGAAATACCGGGACAGAAAAAACATTCAGTACTTC

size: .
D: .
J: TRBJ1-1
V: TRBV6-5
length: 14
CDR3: CASRKTGKNTEAFF
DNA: TGTGCCAGCAGAAAGACAGGAAAGAACACTGAAGCTTTCTTT

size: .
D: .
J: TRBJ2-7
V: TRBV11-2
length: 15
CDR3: CASSLVVGPAYEQYF
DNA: TGTGCCAGCAGCTTAGTTGTCGGGCCCGCCTACGAGCAGTACTTC

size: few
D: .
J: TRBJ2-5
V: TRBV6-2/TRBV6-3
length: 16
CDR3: CASSYWADKGWATQYF
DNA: TGTGCCAGCAGTTACTGGGCTGACAAGGGGTGGGCGACCCAGTACTTC

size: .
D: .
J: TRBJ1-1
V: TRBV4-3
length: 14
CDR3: CASSQDSLNTEAFF
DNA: TGCGCCAGCAGCCAGGACAGCTTGAACACTGAAGCTTTCTTT

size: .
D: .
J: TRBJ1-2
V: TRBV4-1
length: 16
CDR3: CASSFNTGIANYGYTF
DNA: TGCGCCAGCAGCTTCAATACCGGGATAGCTAACTATGGCTACACCTTC